This TCR beta chain was sequenced during a study of identical twins. TCRdb re-called the 5' RACE reads through MiXCR, storing one row per CDR3 protein. Among roughly 540,000 distinct CDR3 sequences listed, 20% to 25% were seen once. CDR3 length equals 18 residues. The ends lost 1 base at V and 6 bases at J; junction bases unmatched: 15. CDR1 and CDR2 from the germline V gene are SGHRS and YFSETQ. These data were also filed under a second study, of T cells expressing NK-cell markers.

This sequence originates from a woman under 30 in good health. Source material: CD4+ T cells sorted from blood. The rearrangement links TRBV5-1 to TRBJ2-1; 8 nucleotides line up with TRBD1. The DNA for the CDR3 is TGCGCCAGCAGCTTGAGAGCACAGATCAGGGGGCTAGGCAATGAGCAGTTCTTC. Translation: CASSLRAQIRGLGNEQFF.